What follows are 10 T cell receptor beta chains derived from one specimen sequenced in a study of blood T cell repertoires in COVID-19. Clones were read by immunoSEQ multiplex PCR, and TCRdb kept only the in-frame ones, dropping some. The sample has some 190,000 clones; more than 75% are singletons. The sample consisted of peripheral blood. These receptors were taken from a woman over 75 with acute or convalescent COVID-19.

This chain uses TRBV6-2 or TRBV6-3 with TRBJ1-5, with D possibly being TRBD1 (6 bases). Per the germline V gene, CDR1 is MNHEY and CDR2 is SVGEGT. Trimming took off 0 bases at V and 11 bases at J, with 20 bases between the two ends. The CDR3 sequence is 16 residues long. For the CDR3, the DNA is TGTGCCAGCAGTTACTCCCCGGGACACTTCATCGGGTCCCAGCATTTT. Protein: CASSYSPGHFIGSQHF.

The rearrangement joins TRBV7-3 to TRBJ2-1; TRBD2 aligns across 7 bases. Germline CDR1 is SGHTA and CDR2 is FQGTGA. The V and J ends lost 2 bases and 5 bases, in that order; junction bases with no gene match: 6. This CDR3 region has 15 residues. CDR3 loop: CASSLRWEGHNEQFF. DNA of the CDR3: TGTGCCAGCAGCTTACGGTGGGAGGGCCACAATGAGCAGTTCTTC. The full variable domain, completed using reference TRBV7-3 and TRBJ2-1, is GAGVSQTPSNKVTEKGKYVELRCDPISGHTALYWYRQSLGQGPEFLIYFQGTGAADDSGLPNDRFFAVRPEGSVSTLKIQRTERGDSAVYLCASSLRWEGHNEQFFGPGTRLTVL.

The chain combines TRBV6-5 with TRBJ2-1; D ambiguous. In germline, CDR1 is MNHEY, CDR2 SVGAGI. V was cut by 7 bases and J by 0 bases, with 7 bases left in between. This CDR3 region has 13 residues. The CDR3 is CASKRSSYNEQFF. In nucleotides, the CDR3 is TGTGCCAGCAAACGGAGCTCCTACAATGAGCAGTTCTTC.

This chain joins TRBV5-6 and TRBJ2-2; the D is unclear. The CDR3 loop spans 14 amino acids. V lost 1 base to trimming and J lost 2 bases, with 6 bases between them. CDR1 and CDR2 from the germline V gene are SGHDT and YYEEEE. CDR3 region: CASSLRLNTGELFF. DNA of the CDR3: TGTGCCAGCAGCTTGAGACTTAACACCGGGGAGCTGTTTTTT.

The CDR3 DNA reads TGTGCCAGTAGTACACTAGCGGGATTATCCAATGAGCAGTTCTTC. It is translated as CASSTLAGLSNEQFF. The chain joins TRBV19 to TRBJ2-1, with 10 positions matching TRBD2. This CDR3 is built from 15 residues. Trimming at V came to 4 bases and at J to 6 bases, leaving 6 bases not matched to a gene. In germline, CDR1 is LNHDA, CDR2 SQIVND (reference sequence).

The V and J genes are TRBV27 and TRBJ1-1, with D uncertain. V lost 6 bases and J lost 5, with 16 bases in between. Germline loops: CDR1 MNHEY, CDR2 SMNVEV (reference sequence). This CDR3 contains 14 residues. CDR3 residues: CASSPLKERTEAFF. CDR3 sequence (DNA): TGTGCCAGCAGCCCTCTGAAAGAGAGGACTGAAGCTTTCTTT.

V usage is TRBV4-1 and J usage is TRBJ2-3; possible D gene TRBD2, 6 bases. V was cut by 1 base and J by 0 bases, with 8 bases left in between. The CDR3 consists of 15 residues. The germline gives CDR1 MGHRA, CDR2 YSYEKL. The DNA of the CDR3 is TGCGCCAGCAGCCAAGTAGCGGTTAGCACAGATACGCAGTATTTT. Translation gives CASSQVAVSTDTQYF.

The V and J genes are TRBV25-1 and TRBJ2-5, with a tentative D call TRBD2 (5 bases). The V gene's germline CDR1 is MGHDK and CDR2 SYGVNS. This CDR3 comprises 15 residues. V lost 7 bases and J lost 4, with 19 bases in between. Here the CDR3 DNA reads TGTGCCAGCACGGACCATTGGAGTCGGGGAGAGACCCAGTACTTC. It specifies CASTDHWSRGETQYF.

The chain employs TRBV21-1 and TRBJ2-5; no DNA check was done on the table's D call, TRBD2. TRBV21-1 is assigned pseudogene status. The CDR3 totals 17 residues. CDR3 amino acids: CASSKVGLAEPGETQYF. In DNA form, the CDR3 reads TGTGCCAGCAGCAAAGTCGGACTAGCGGAGCCGGGGGAGACCCAGTACTTC.

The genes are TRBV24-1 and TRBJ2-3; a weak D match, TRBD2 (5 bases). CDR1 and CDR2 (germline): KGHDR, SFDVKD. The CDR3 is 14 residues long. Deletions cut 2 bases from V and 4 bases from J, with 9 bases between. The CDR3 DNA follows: TGTGCCACCAGTGATTCGTCTAGCTCAGATACGCAGTATTTT. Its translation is CATSDSSSSDTQYF.